This T cell receptor beta chain was recorded in a study of TET2 disruption in CD19-targeted CAR T cells. This CDR3 is built from 13 residues. With 7 bases clipped from V and 1 base from J, the junction kept 3 bases outside the gene matches. Germline CDR1 is LNHDA and CDR2 is SQIVND (reference sequence). Concerning this clone itself: The antigen is unknown. The DNA ends 3 residues before the CDR3 does, and the rest of the CDR3 is filled in from the germline J gene.

Repertoires were generated with immunoSEQ multiplex PCR, while TCRdb's copy carries only in-frame clones and drops some. The sample has 25,000 to 30,000 clones. The treatment is: autologous CTL019 cells: CD19 CAR with 4-1BB and CD3 zeta domains. A CD19 CAR with TCR zeta and 4-1BB domains was used. Leukapheresis of peripheral blood supplied the T cells used to manufacture CTL019. The input for sequencing was CD8- CAR+ T cells sorted from cultured blood T cells, taken for CD19 CAR T cell therapy. Subset meaning: CD8-negative CAR-positive T cells from the infusion product. The clonotype comes from a man between 70 and 80 years old with chronic lymphocytic leukemia. V is TRBV19 and J is TRBJ1-1; 7 positions match TRBD1. Partial CDR3 DNA: TGTGCCAGTAATAACAGGGGGAACACTGAA. This sequence encodes CASNNRGNTE. The complete CDR3 reads CASNNRGNTEAFF.